The 15 T cell receptor beta chains below come from one sample, sequenced in a study of blood T cell repertoires in COVID-19. TCRdb's copy holds only in-frame clones and misses some; the assay was immunoSEQ multiplex PCR. The sample lists some 250,000 clones, less than 90% occurring once. The specimen sequenced was peripheral blood. These receptors originate from a man aged 55 to 70 with acute or convalescent COVID-19.

V and J are TRBV6-1 and TRBJ1-1; D is ambiguous. CDR3 length equals 15 residues. V shed 3 bases and J shed 4 bases, with 15 bases lying between them. Germline V lookup: CDR1 MNHNS, CDR2 SASEGT. CDR3 nucleotides: TGTGCCAGCAGTGAGGGTTCAGGTGGACTCACTGAAGCTTTCTTT. This gives the protein CASSEGSGGLTEAFF.

The chain combines TRBV27 with TRBJ1-5, with a weak D call TRBD1 (5 bases). Germline CDR1 and CDR2: MNHEY and SMNVEV (reference sequence). Trimming stripped 7 bases from V and 7 bases from J, with 17 bases between. This CDR3 has 14 amino acids. Here the CDR3 reads CASTTWGGGQPQHF. In DNA form, the CDR3 reads TGTGCCAGCACTACCTGGGGGGGAGGGCAGCCCCAGCATTTT.

The J gene is TRBJ2-4, the V gene TRBV4-1; D is ambiguous. Germline V CDR1 and CDR2: MGHRA, YSYEKL. The CDR3 length is 16 residues. V was cut by 0 bases and J by 5 bases, with 14 bases left in between. The CDR3 DNA sequence: TGCGCCAGCAGCCAAGATCCTCGTGGAGCTCAAAACATTCAGTACTTC. This gives the protein CASSQDPRGAQNIQYF.

The rearrangement uses TRBV5-4 and TRBJ2-1; TRBD2 aligns across 10 bases. V lost 4 bases, J lost 5 bases, and 12 bases stayed unmatched. The CDR3 runs 17 residues. Germline V gives CDR1 SGHNT, CDR2 YYREEE (reference sequence). DNA of the CDR3: TGTGCCAGCAGCCCGTCGTTGGCTAGCGGGAGACACAATGAGCAGTTCTTC. Translation: CASSPSLASGRHNEQFF.

This chain uses TRBV7-9 with TRBJ1-4; D perhaps matches TRBD1 (5 bases). The germline CDR1 and CDR2 sequences are SEHNR and FQNEAQ (reference sequence). Trimming pared 5 bases from V and 4 bases from J, leaving 20 bases between. CDR3 size: 17 residues. The CDR3 bases are TGTGCCAGCAGCACGCGAGCAGGGATCGCGAATAATGAAAAACTGTTTTTT. Its protein is CASSTRAGIANNEKLFF.

This chain uses TRBV4-1 with TRBJ2-2, with TRBD1 matching 10 bases. This CDR3 comprises 15 residues. V was clipped by 5 bases and J by 5 bases; unmatched bases: 5. CDR1 is MGHRA and CDR2 is YSYEKL in the germline V gene. In nucleotides, the CDR3 is TGCGCCAGCAGCTTGGGGACAGGGGCTACCGGGGAGCTGTTTTTT. Translated, it gives CASSLGTGATGELFF.

V gene TRBV5-1 combines with J gene TRBJ1-5; a possible D gene is TRBD1 (5 bases). V gave up 0 bases and J gave up 1 base, with 5 bases separating them. The CDR3 is made up of 14 amino acids. Germline V gives CDR1 SGHRS, CDR2 YFSETQ. DNA for the CDR3: TGCGCCAGCAGCTTGGCAGGGAGCAATCAGCCCCAGCATTTT. It specifies CASSLAGSNQPQHF.

The rearrangement links TRBV5-1 to TRBJ2-3; D unclear. The CDR3 runs to 14 residues. Germline lookup yields CDR1 SGHRS and CDR2 YFSETQ. V shed 0 bases and J shed 4 bases, with 9 bases lying between them. The CDR3 region has the DNA TGCGCCAGCAGCTTGGCCTGGGCTTCAGATACGCAGTATTTT. It encodes CASSLAWASDTQYF.

The genes are TRBV28 and TRBJ1-1; TRBD1 matches at 9 bases. CDR3 length: 12 amino acids. After removal of 8 bases from V and 4 bases from J, the junction contained 2 bases not matched to a gene. Germline-derived CDR1 and CDR2 are MDHEN and SYDVKM. The CDR3 coding sequence is TGTGCCAGCCTGACAGGGGGCACTGAAGCTTTCTTT. This sequence encodes CASLTGGTEAFF.

The rearrangement joins TRBV6-2 or TRBV6-3 to TRBJ2-2; D is possibly TRBD2 (5 bases). CDR1 MNHEY and CDR2 SVGEGT come from the germline V gene. There are 14 residues in the CDR3. Deletions cut 5 bases from V and 4 bases from J, with 11 bases between. DNA for the CDR3: TGTGCCAGCAGTGTGCGGGTTGGCACCGGGGAGCTGTTTTTT. Translated, it gives CASSVRVGTGELFF.

This clone was picked up one time. The V call is TRBV30, the J call TRBJ1-2; D is possibly TRBD1 (5 bases). Between the trimmed V and J ends, which lost 4 bases and 5 bases, there was a span of 14 bases. From germline, CDR1 is GTSNPN and CDR2 SVGIG (reference sequence). The CDR3 has 13 amino acids. The CDR3 protein is CAWTLPGGYGYTF. The DNA of the CDR3 is TGTGCCTGGACCCTCCCCGGGGGTTATGGCTACACCTTC.

The chain joins TRBV5-1 to TRBJ2-7; 7 bases agree with TRBD2. V was clipped by 4 bases and J by 2 bases; unmatched bases: 12. The CDR3 loop spans 16 amino acids. CDR1 and CDR2 from the germline V gene are SGHRS and YFSETQ. CDR3 bases: TGCGCCAGCAGCAGGGGTCGATCGGGGGGAGCCTACGAGCAGTACTTC. Translated, it gives CASSRGRSGGAYEQYF.

CDR3 sequence reads: CASSFRREVDYGYTF. Here the CDR3 DNA reads TGTGCCAGCAGCTTCCGCAGGGAGGTTGACTATGGCTACACCTTC. This chain joins TRBV7-2 and TRBJ1-2; D might be TRBD1 (5 bases). There are 15 residues in the CDR3. Per the germline V gene, CDR1 is SGHTA and CDR2 is FQGNSA. Between the trimmed V and J ends, which lost 3 bases and 3 bases, there was a span of 14 bases.

This chain joins TRBV3-1 (or the pseudogene TRBV3-2) and TRBJ1-3; D gene uncertain. The CDR3 is 15 amino acids. Germline CDR1 LGHDT, CDR2 YNNKEL (reference sequence). V was shortened by 4 bases and J by 3 bases, with 13 bases between the two germline ends. In DNA form, the CDR3 reads TGTGCCAGCAGCCCGGGAGGGAGCCTTGGAAACACCATATATTTT. It codes for CASSPGGSLGNTIYF.

The V and J genes are TRBV24-1 and TRBJ1-6, with a possible D match to TRBD1 (6 bases). CDR3 size: 14 residues. V lost 7 bases and J lost 8, with 14 bases in between. Germline V gene sequence: CDR1 KGHDR, CDR2 SFDVKD. The DNA for the CDR3 is TGTGCCACCAGAGATCAGGGGTTAGATTCACCCCTCCACTTT. Protein sequence: CATRDQGLDSPLHF.